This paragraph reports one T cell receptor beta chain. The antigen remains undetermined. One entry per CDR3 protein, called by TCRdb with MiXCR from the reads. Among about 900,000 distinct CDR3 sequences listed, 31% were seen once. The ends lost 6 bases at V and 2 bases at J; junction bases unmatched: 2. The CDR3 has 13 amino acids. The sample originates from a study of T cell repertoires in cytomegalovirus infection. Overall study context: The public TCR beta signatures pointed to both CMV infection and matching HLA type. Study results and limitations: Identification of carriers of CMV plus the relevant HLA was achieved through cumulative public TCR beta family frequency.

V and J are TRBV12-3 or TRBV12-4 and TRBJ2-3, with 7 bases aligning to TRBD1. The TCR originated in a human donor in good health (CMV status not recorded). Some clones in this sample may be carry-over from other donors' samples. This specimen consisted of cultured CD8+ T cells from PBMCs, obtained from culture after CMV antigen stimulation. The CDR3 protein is CASRGQNTDTQYF. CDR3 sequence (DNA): TGTGCCAGCAGGGGACAGAACACAGATACGCAGTATTTT.